This T cell receptor (beta chain) is from a study of T cell responses to AZD1222 COVID-19 vaccine. Notes on the study in general: Samples come after the peak T cell response, not at day 14.

CDR3 length equals 11 residues. The V end lost 5 bases, the J end lost 6 bases, and 6 bases lay between the germline ends. A word on this clone: Its antigen is undetermined.

Using immunoSEQ multiplex PCR, the repertoire was profiled, and TCRdb retains in-frame clones only, with some absent. The sample lists about 70,000 clones; 85% were seen once. Specimen: peripheral blood, collected on day 0 of AZD1222 vaccination. The chain has TRBV12-3 or TRBV12-4 and TRBJ2-3; D gene unclear. This TCR came from an adult in good health. In DNA, the CDR3 is TGTGCCAGCAGTCTGAGGGATACGCAGTATTTT. Its translation: CASSLRDTQYF.